The 9 T cell receptor beta chains listed next were all sequenced from one sample in a study of shared clonotypes between healthy human individuals (dated by TCRdb to the early 2020s). Library preparation employed the immunoSEQ multiplex PCR assay. In its TCRdb copy, this immuneACCESS table keeps in-frame sequences only and misses some clones. Where compared with another copy, unresolved V genes explain less than half of these, and the others have no known cause. Across this sample there are approximately 470,000 clones, with around 80% seen only once. More than 10% of the sample is taken by the ten largest. The sample consisted of PBMCs. Receptor source: a woman aged 40-49 years in good health. Some clones in this sample may be carry-over from other donors' samples.

This sequence joins TRBV2 and TRBJ2-7; 7 positions agree with TRBD2. The germline CDR1 and CDR2 sequences are SNHLY and FYNNEI. The trim removed 1 base at V and 3 bases at J, leaving 3 bases unmatched. This CDR3 region has 14 residues. This CDR3 is CASSEGGLHYEQYF. Written as DNA, the CDR3 is TGTGCCAGCAGTGAAGGGGGACTACACTACGAGCAGTACTTC.

The V and J genes are TRBV19 and TRBJ2-2, with D possibly matching TRBD1 (6 bases). Per germline, CDR1 LNHDA and CDR2 SQIVND (reference sequence). The CDR3 has 15 residues. V was shortened by 2 bases and J by 5 bases, with 12 bases between the two germline ends. CDR3 region: CASSIWEGGTGELFF. The CDR3 nucleotides read TGTGCCAGTAGTATATGGGAAGGGGGAACCGGGGAGCTGTTTTTT.

This clone has a count of ten or more. The V and J genes are TRBV28 and TRBJ1-2, with 8 bases fitting TRBD1. The CDR3 spans 17 residues. The V segment lost 4 bases and the J segment 4 bases; nucleotides outside the gene matches: 14. From germline, CDR1 is MDHEN and CDR2 SYDVKM. CDR3 DNA: TGTGCCAGCAGTTCCCCGGGACAGGCCAGACTCGGCTATGGCTACACCTTC. Amino acids: CASSSPGQARLGYGYTF.

CDR3 coding DNA: TGTGCCAGCAGACAAACAGGGTCTGGGGCCAACGTCCTGACTTTC. This sequence encodes CASRQTGSGANVLTF. This chain links TRBV11-2 with TRBJ2-6; tentatively, D is TRBD1 (6 bases). The ends were cut back, 6 bases at V and 1 base at J, with 10 bases in the middle. CDR3 length: 15 residues. Per the germline V gene, CDR1 is SGHAT and CDR2 is FQNNGV.

The chain links TRBV28 to TRBJ2-7; 9 bases map to TRBD1. CDR3 length equals 15 residues. Trimming cost V 5 bases and J 6 bases; bases outside gene matches: 11. The germline CDR1 and CDR2 sequences are MDHEN and SYDVKM. The CDR3: CASSPQGQGEREQYF. CDR3 coding DNA: TGTGCCAGCAGTCCCCAGGGACAGGGTGAACGCGAGCAGTACTTC.

The chain is built from TRBV4-3 and TRBJ2-1, with a weak D call TRBD1 (5 bases). CDR1 is LGHNA, CDR2 YSLEER, per germline. Trimming left V 4 bases short and J 4 bases short, with 11 bases between. The CDR3 covers 14 residues. The CDR3 spells CASSPQRQYNEQFF. In DNA form, the CDR3 reads TGCGCCAGCAGCCCCCAACGACAGTACAATGAGCAGTTCTTC.

The chain links TRBV5-4 to TRBJ2-1; 12 bases line up with TRBD2. CDR3 length equals 14 residues. The J segment lost 3 bases and the V segment lost 9 bases, leaving 4 bases of the junction unmatched. Germline CDR1 is SGHNT and CDR2 is YYREEE (reference sequence). The CDR3 loop is CATQGLAGYNEQFF. CDR3 in DNA: TGTGCCACCCAGGGACTAGCGGGCTACAATGAGCAGTTCTTC.

The chain couples TRBV19 to TRBJ2-1; 10 nucleotides match TRBD2. CDR1 is LNHDA and CDR2 is SQIVND in the germline V gene (reference sequence). This CDR3 comprises 16 residues. The V segment lost 5 bases and the J segment 9 bases; nucleotides outside the gene matches: 13. The chain's CDR3 is CASSHDRDLAGAEQFF. The CDR3 nucleotides read TGTGCCAGTAGTCACGACCGGGACCTAGCGGGGGCTGAGCAGTTCTTC.

The V call is TRBV11-2, the J call TRBJ2-5; 7 nucleotides align to TRBD1. The better agreement between TRBJ2-7 and the DNA end casts doubt on the J call. This CDR3 comprises 14 residues. Germline V gene sequence: CDR1 SGHAT, CDR2 FQNNGV. The DNA of the CDR3 is TGTGCCAGCAGCTTTGACAGGGACTCCTACGAGCAGTACTTC. Its protein product is CASSFDRDSYEQYF.